The clone carrying this T cell receptor beta chain was found once. The cohort comprised adults aged about 18 to 100 years residing in about two dozen US areas. Clinical history as reported by participants underpinned cohort assignment. All recovered Cohort 3 donors got two negative PCRs, got clearance, or saw symptom resolution. This sample is drawn from a study of blood T cell repertoires in COVID-19. Original processing notes: Reference gene primer amplification gave estimated nucleated cell counts. TCRdb's table, derived via immunoSEQ multiplex PCR, lists solely in-frame clones and lacks some. The DNA was the basis for D and trimming; V, J and clone size are from that table. The sample includes 250,000 to 300,000 clones, under 90% of them seen just once. The clonotype was recovered from a young man who had recovered from COVID-19. The specimen sequenced was PBMCs or T cells enriched from blood (not recorded which).

As DNA, the CDR3 is TGTGCCAGCAGTTCCGTTCCAGCGGGAGGATCCTACGAGCAGTACTTC. Translation: CASSSVPAGGSYEQYF. This rearrangement joins TRBV6-5 to TRBJ2-7; 9 nucleotides agree with TRBD2. CDR3 length: 16 residues. Germline V CDR1 and CDR2: MNHEY, SVGAGI. V lost 4 bases and J lost 1; bases outside the gene matches: 8.